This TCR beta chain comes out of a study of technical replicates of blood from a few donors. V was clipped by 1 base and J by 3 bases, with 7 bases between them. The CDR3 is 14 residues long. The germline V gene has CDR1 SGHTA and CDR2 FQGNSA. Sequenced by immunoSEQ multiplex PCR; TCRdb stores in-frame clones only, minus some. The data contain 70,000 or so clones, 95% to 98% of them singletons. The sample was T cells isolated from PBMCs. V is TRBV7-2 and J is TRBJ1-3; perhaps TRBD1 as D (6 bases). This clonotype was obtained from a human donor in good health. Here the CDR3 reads CASSLEQGGNTIYF. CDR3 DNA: TGTGCCAGCAGCTTAGAACAGGGTGGAAACACCATATATTTT.